Below, one TCR beta chain is given with its context. What it recognizes is unknown. CD4+ cell separation produced CD45RA+ naive and CD45RA-negative memory subsets. Produced via immunoSEQ multiplex PCR; TCRdb's table is partial and in-frame only. The sample consists of some 1.5 million clones, 95% to 99% of them appearing once. The CDR3 loop spans 14 amino acids. V shed 3 bases and J shed 5 bases, with 13 bases lying between them. Germline V gene sequence: CDR1 SGHRS, CDR2 YFSETQ. This sample was taken from a study of shared clonotypes between healthy human individuals. Overall study findings and caveats: Larger richness was generally estimated for naive than memory subsets.

Source material: naive CD4+ T cells sorted from blood. Subset: CD45RA+ positively selected. This TCR derives from a man aged 25 to 40 in good health. The V gene is TRBV5-1, the J gene TRBJ2-3, with D maybe TRBD2 (5 bases). For the CDR3, the DNA is TGCGCCAGCAGCTCCGGACTTGTTATAGATACGCAGTATTTT. It specifies CASSSGLVIDTQYF. The full variable domain, completed using reference TRBV5-1 and TRBJ2-3, is KAGVTQTPRYLIKTRGQQVTLSCSPISGHRSVSWYQQTPGQGLQFLFEYFSETQRNKGNFPGRFSGRQFSNSRSEMNVSTLELGDSALYLCASSSGLVIDTQYFGPGTRLTVL.